The 9 T cell receptor beta chains below were found in one sample sequenced in a study of cytomegalovirus exposure and HLA in healthy donors. 60 Vbeta and 13 Jbeta primers were used in PCR. Sequencing used immunoSEQ multiplex PCR; TCRdb keeps in-frame clones, though not all of them. Counted here are approximately 110,000 clones, 70% occurring once; the ten biggest clones make up roughly 8.7%. The sequenced sample was PBMCs. The receptors shown here come from a man aged 25 to 45 in good health and CMV-seropositive.

This clone was detected only a few times. The rearrangement joins TRBV10-1 to TRBJ2-1; the match to TRBD1 covers 9 bases. J was trimmed by 6 bases and V by 8 bases; bases with no gene match: 5. Germline V gene lookup returns CDR1 WNHNN and CDR2 SYGVQD (reference sequence). CDR3 length: 13 amino acids. CDR3 protein: CASGGTGSNEQFF. The CDR3 region has the DNA TGCGCCAGCGGGGGGACAGGGTCCAATGAGCAGTTCTTC.

This clone appeared once. The V and J genes are TRBV10-3 and TRBJ2-7; TRBD1 aligns across 10 bases. Germline V gene lookup returns CDR1 ENHRY and CDR2 SYGVKD. This CDR3 is 16 amino acids long. V dropped 6 bases and J dropped 4; count of bases not matched to a gene: 12. The CDR3 spells CAIRGSSGQGLYEQYF. In DNA form, the CDR3 reads TGTGCCATCAGAGGTTCTTCGGGACAGGGGTTATACGAGCAGTACTTC.

The chain joins TRBV28 to TRBJ1-6; no reliable D call. CDR3 length equals 14 residues. Germline values: CDR1 MDHEN, CDR2 SYDVKM. Trimming removed 7 bases at V and 10 bases at J, with 17 bases between. The CDR3 DNA reads as TGTGCCAGCACCCCGACAAGGGAGTGGTCACCCCTCCACTTT. Its translation is CASTPTREWSPLHF.

This clone turned up a few times. This sequence joins TRBV29-1 and TRBJ1-2; D possibly corresponds to TRBD1 (5 bases). Trimming removed 5 bases at V and 8 bases at J, with 12 bases between. CDR1 is SQVTM, CDR2 ANQGSEA, per germline. The CDR3 has 11 residues. The CDR3 nucleotides are TGCAGCGTTAAGGGGTTAGGAGGCTACACCTTC. It specifies CSVKGLGGYTF.

The chain couples TRBV9 to TRBJ2-1, with D possibly being TRBD2 (6 bases). The CDR3 runs to 14 residues. V shed 2 bases and J shed 5 bases, with 11 bases lying between them. Germline V gives CDR1 SGDLS, CDR2 YYNGEE. The CDR3 DNA is TGTGCCAGCAGCGTTTCGGGGGTGGACAATGAGCAGTTCTTC. Protein: CASSVSGVDNEQFF.

This clone has a single count. The V and J genes are TRBV11-2 and TRBJ1-1; D gene ambiguous. V was clipped by 1 base and J by 1 base, with 7 bases between them. The CDR3 contains 14 residues. Germline loops: CDR1 SGHAT, CDR2 FQNNGV. CDR3 nucleotides: TGTGCCAGCAGCTTAGTTGCAGGGAACACTGAAGCTTTCTTT. This translates into CASSLVAGNTEAFF.

V is TRBV7-6 and J is TRBJ2-3; D might be TRBD2 (5 bases). Trimming removed 5 bases at V and 6 bases at J, with 9 bases between. Germline CDR1 SGHVS, CDR2 FNYEAQ. This CDR3 has 12 residues. CDR3 sequence (DNA): TGTGCCAGCAGCCTATCGGGGGATACGCAGTATTTT. It encodes CASSLSGDTQYF.

V is TRBV6-1 and J is TRBJ2-7; 11 nucleotides match TRBD1. With V trimmed by 6 bases and J by 5 bases, 9 bases remained unmatched. Germline V gene data show CDR1 as MNHNS and CDR2 as SASEGT. The CDR3 runs 15 residues. The CDR3 DNA reads TGTGCCAGCAGCCAACAGCGGACAGGGGGCAACGAGCAGTACGTC. This gives the protein CASSQQRTGGNEQYV.

This clone came up a few times. The chain carries TRBV25-1 and TRBJ2-2; 9 bases map to TRBD1. The CDR3 sequence is 16 residues long. Per germline, CDR1 MGHDK and CDR2 SYGVNS. With V trimmed by 3 bases and J by 5 bases, 7 bases remained unmatched. CDR3: CASSDRGQGRTGELFF. Written as DNA, the CDR3 is TGTGCCAGCAGTGATAGGGGACAGGGTCGGACCGGGGAGCTGTTTTTT. The complete variable domain, with remaining parts taken from reference TRBV25-1 and TRBJ2-2, reads EADIYQTPRYLVIGTGKKITLECSQTMGHDKMYWYQQDPGMELHLIHYSYGVNSTEKGDLSSESTVSRIRTEHFPLTLESARPSHTSQYLCASSDRGQGRTGELFFGEGSRLTVL.